Listed below are T cell receptor beta chains from one sample, sequenced in a study of T cells in localized non-small cell lung cancer. Sequencing was performed with immunoSEQ multiplex PCR; in TCRdb, only in-frame clones are kept and a portion is missing. The sample lists 55,000 to 80,000 clones; 84% were seen once. Source: peripheral blood, taken before any cancer treatment. These receptor sequences come from a female donor at least 60 years old with stage I lung adenocarcinoma. Each CDR3 is given with its conserved first and last residue. A D gene is named only where the DNA matches it firmly. Clone size is stated in some rows and not others, as once, few, many or a class when expanded.

CDR3 length | J gene | clone size | V gene | D gene | CDR3 protein | CDR3 DNA
18 | TRBJ1-5 | once | TRBV21-1 | NA | CASSAFRGGTEGNQPQHF | TGTGCCAGCAGCGCCTTTCGGGGGGGGACAGAGGGAAATCAGCCCCAGCATTTT
18 | TRBJ2-1 | NA | TRBV4-1 | NA | CASSQVVSTRGRDNEQFF | TGCGCCAGCAGCCAAGTAGTGTCCACCCGGGGCCGGGACAATGAGCAGTTCTTC
16 | TRBJ2-1 | NA | TRBV28 | NA | CASSGARAGTYNEQFF | TGTGCCAGCAGTGGGGCCCGGGCGGGGACCTACAATGAGCAGTTCTTC
12 | TRBJ1-5 | NA | TRBV15 | NA | CATSRDIQPQHF | TGTGCCACCAGCAGAGATATTCAGCCCCAGCATTTT
17 | TRBJ1-5 | NA | TRBV18 | NA | CASSPMRVRVGNQPQHF | TGTGCCAGCTCACCAATGAGGGTGAGGGTAGGTAATCAGCCCCAGCATTTT
14 | TRBJ2-1 | once | TRBV11-3 | TRBD1 | CASSLRTGGNEQFF | TGTGCCAGCAGCCTCCGGACAGGGGGGAATGAGCAGTTCTTC
13 | TRBJ2-5 | once | TRBV10-3 | TRBD1 | CAITQGAQETQYF | TGTGCCATCACACAGGGGGCACAAGAGACCCAGTACTTC
13 | TRBJ1-1 | NA | TRBV6-5 | NA | CASSLSRGTEAFF | TGTGCCAGCAGTTTATCTAGGGGCACTGAAGCTTTCTTT
9 | TRBJ1-2 | NA | TRBV7-7 | NA | CASRGGYTF | TGTGCTAGCAGAGGGGGCTACACCTTC
14 | TRBJ1-4 | NA | TRBV10-1 | NA | CASSPLGEFGKLFF | TGCGCCAGCAGCCCTTTAGGGGAGTTTGGAAAACTGTTTTTT
17 | TRBJ2-3 | NA | TRBV9 | NA | CASSVGSMGLSGDTQYF | TGTGCCAGCAGCGTAGGCAGTATGGGCCTATCGGGAGATACGCAGTATTTT
13 | TRBJ1-5 | NA | TRBV2 | NA | CASSDELLEPQHF | TGTGCCAGCAGTGATGAGCTGCTGGAGCCCCAGCATTTT
17 | TRBJ2-1 | NA | TRBV7-3 | NA | CASSLIPTRGVGNEQFF | TGTGCCAGCAGCTTAATCCCCACTAGGGGGGTTGGAAATGAGCAGTTCTTC
15 | TRBJ1-5 | NA | TRBV2 | NA | CASSQTAASNQPQHF | TGTGCCAGCAGTCAGACAGCCGCGAGCAATCAGCCCCAGCATTTT
16 | TRBJ2-7 | NA | TRBV7-2 | NA | CASSLGYLRSSYEQYF | TGTGCCAGCAGCTTAGGATATTTGCGGAGCTCCTACGAGCAGTACTTC
13 | TRBJ1-1 | NA | TRBV7-3 | NA | CASSLGGLTEAFF | TGTGCCAGCAGCTTAGGGGGACTCACTGAAGCTTTCTTT
19 | TRBJ2-3 | NA | TRBV11-2 | TRBD2 | CASSFLGLAGGRAHDTQYF | TGTGCCAGCAGCTTTTTAGGACTAGCGGGGGGGCGGGCACACGATACGCAGTATTTT
15 | TRBJ2-1 | NA | TRBV7-9 | TRBD2 | CASSPRSGRGNEQFF | TGTGCCAGCAGCCCGAGAAGCGGGAGAGGAAATGAGCAGTTCTTC
11 | TRBJ1-2 | NA | TRBV29-1 | NA | CSVAGDYGYTF | TGCAGCGTTGCAGGAGACTATGGCTACACCTTC
12 | TRBJ1-2 | NA | TRBV9 | NA | CASSGRGYGYTF | TGTGCCAGCAGCGGCAGGGGATATGGCTACACCTTC
15 | TRBJ2-3 | once | TRBV6-4 | NA | CASSDGSGSTDTQYF | TGTGCCAGCAGTGATGGTAGCGGAAGCACAGATACGCAGTATTTT
15 | TRBJ1-1 | NA | TRBV9 | NA | CASSVVVTGSTEAFF | TGTGCCAGCAGCGTAGTTGTTACCGGGAGCACTGAAGCTTTCTTT
12 | TRBJ1-2 | few | TRBV2 | NA | CASSDREHGYTF | TGTGCCAGCAGTGACAGGGAGCATGGCTACACCTTC
16 | TRBJ2-1 | once | TRBV4-1 | TRBD2 | CASSQTGTSSYNEQFF | TGCGCCAGCAGCCAAACCGGGACTAGCTCCTACAATGAGCAGTTCTTC
15 | TRBJ2-7 | few | TRBV7-9 | TRBD2 | CASRQREGSFSEQYF | TGTGCCAGCAGACAGCGGGAGGGCTCTTTCTCCGAGCAGTACTTC
17 | TRBJ2-4 | NA | TRBV11-3 | NA | CASSPDPGKGTKNIQYF | TGTGCCAGCAGCCCGGATCCGGGGAAGGGAACCAAAAACATTCAGTACTTC
11 | TRBJ2-2 | NA | TRBV7-6 | NA | CASSDAGELFF | TGTGCCAGCAGTGACGCGGGGGAGCTGTTTTTT
15 | TRBJ2-5 | NA | TRBV13 | NA | CASSPGDGTQETQYF | TGTGCCAGCAGCCCGGGGGACGGGACTCAAGAGACCCAGTACTTC
16 | TRBJ2-5 | NA | TRBV27 | NA | CASSRLRQEVQETQYF | TGTGCCAGCAGCAGACTACGACAGGAAGTGCAAGAGACCCAGTACTTC
12 | TRBJ1-1 | NA | TRBV6-1 | NA | CASRPVGTEAFF | TGTGCCAGCAGGCCTGTGGGCACTGAAGCTTTCTTT
15 | TRBJ1-5 | once | TRBV2 | TRBD1 | CASSEGTGGYQPQHF | TGTGCCAGCAGTGAGGGAACAGGGGGGTATCAGCCCCAGCATTTT
14 | TRBJ2-7 | NA | TRBV18 | TRBD1 | CASSRDRGAYEQYF | TGTGCCAGCTCCCGGGACAGGGGGGCCTACGAGCAGTACTTC
13 | TRBJ1-2 | NA | TRBV5-1 | TRBD1 | CASSSGQNYGYTF | TGCGCCAGCAGCTCGGGACAGAACTATGGCTACACCTTC
14 | TRBJ1-2 | NA | TRBV19 | TRBD1 | CASNDGQGDYGYTF | TGTGCCAGTAACGACGGACAGGGTGACTATGGCTACACCTTC
13 | TRBJ2-2 | NA | TRBV11-2 | NA | CASSSISTGELFF | TGTGCCAGCAGCTCTATAAGCACCGGGGAGCTGTTTTTT
17 | TRBJ2-2 | NA | TRBV7-6 | TRBD2 | CASSLAPAGGPTGELFF | TGTGCCAGCAGCTTAGCGCCAGCGGGAGGTCCCACCGGGGAGCTGTTTTTT
14 | TRBJ2-7 | few | TRBV2 | TRBD2 | CASSVTSYTYEQYF | TGTGCCAGCAGTGTGACTAGCTACACCTACGAGCAGTACTTC
12 | TRBJ1-6 | NA | TRBV6-1 | TRBD1 | CASRGQNSPLHF | TGTGCCAGCAGGGGACAGAATTCACCCCTCCACTTT
14 | TRBJ1-2 | NA | TRBV6-5 | NA | CASSPQGVSYGYTF | TGTGCCAGCAGTCCTCAGGGAGTATCCTATGGCTACACCTTC
14 | TRBJ1-4 | NA | TRBV19 | NA | CASSFATKNEKLFF | TGTGCCAGTAGTTTCGCTACTAAGAATGAAAAACTGTTTTTT
13 | TRBJ2-1 | NA | TRBV29-1 | NA | CSVGGNSYNEQFF | TGCAGCGTTGGGGGGAATTCCTACAATGAGCAGTTCTTC
16 | TRBJ1-2 | NA | TRBV27 | TRBD1 | CASSNRGQPSRGGYTF | TGTGCCAGCAGTAATCGGGGACAGCCAAGTCGGGGGGGCTACACCTTC
15 | TRBJ1-4 | NA | TRBV2 | TRBD1 | CASSPLNRGGEKLFF | TGTGCCAGCAGTCCCCTTAACAGGGGGGGTGAAAAACTGTTTTTT
14 | TRBJ1-5 | NA | TRBV6-1 | NA | CASRELSSNQPQHF | TGTGCCAGCAGAGAGCTGAGTAGCAATCAGCCCCAGCATTTT
14 | TRBJ1-2 | NA | TRBV7-8 | NA | CASSLGAGRDGYTF | TGTGCCAGCAGCTTAGGTGCGGGGAGGGATGGCTACACCTTC
15 | TRBJ1-1 | NA | TRBV9 | NA | CASSVRQIFKVEAFF | TGTGCCAGCAGCGTCCGACAGATTTTTAAGGTAGAAGCTTTCTTT
12 | TRBJ1-2 | few | TRBV6-5 | TRBD1 | CASSRQGYGYTF | TGTGCCAGCAGCCGACAGGGATATGGCTACACCTTC
16 | TRBJ1-2 | NA | TRBV6-1 | NA | CASSDTEIKGNYGYTF | TGTGCCAGCAGTGATACGGAGATTAAGGGGAACTATGGCTACACCTTC
14 | TRBJ1-1 | NA | TRBV6-5 | NA | CASRLPGQNTEAFF | TGTGCCAGCAGGCTACCGGGACAGAACACTGAAGCTTTCTTT
15 | TRBJ2-2 | NA | TRBV10-1 | NA | CASSESGRDTGELFF | TGCGCCAGCAGTGAGTCGGGACGGGACACCGGGGAGCTGTTTTTT
14 | TRBJ2-5 | once | TRBV6-1 | TRBD1 | CASSLGTAKETQYF | TGTGCCAGCAGTCTTGGGACAGCGAAAGAGACCCAGTACTTC
14 | TRBJ1-6 | NA | TRBV5-4 | NA | CASSKDGYNSPLHF | TGTGCCAGCAGCAAGGACGGCTATAATTCACCCCTCCACTTT
13 | TRBJ1-5 | NA | TRBV6-5 | NA | CASSFAGGQPQHF | TGTGCCAGCAGTTTCGCAGGTGGCCAGCCCCAGCATTTT
14 | TRBJ2-7 | NA | TRBV7-6 | NA | CASSLELVSYEQYF | TGTGCCAGCAGCTTAGAACTAGTATCCTACGAGCAGTACTTC
14 | TRBJ2-7 | NA | TRBV6-5 | NA | CASSYLPGSLEQYF | TGTGCCAGCAGTTACCTTCCGGGTTCTCTCGAGCAGTACTTC
12 | TRBJ1-2 | NA | TRBV27 | TRBD1 | CASRTGGGGYTF | TGTGCCAGCCGAACAGGGGGGGGAGGCTACACCTTC
13 | TRBJ1-4 | NA | TRBV5-1 | NA | CASSHGQPEKLFF | TGCGCCAGCAGCCATGGACAGCCTGAAAAACTGTTTTTT
12 | TRBJ2-1 | NA | TRBV11-3 | NA | CASSLEPSGQFF | TGTGCCAGCAGCTTAGAGCCGTCGGGGCAGTTCTTC
13 | TRBJ2-2 | NA | TRBV5-1 | NA | CASSPRGSGELFF | TGCGCCAGCAGCCCCCGAGGGTCCGGGGAGCTGTTTTTT